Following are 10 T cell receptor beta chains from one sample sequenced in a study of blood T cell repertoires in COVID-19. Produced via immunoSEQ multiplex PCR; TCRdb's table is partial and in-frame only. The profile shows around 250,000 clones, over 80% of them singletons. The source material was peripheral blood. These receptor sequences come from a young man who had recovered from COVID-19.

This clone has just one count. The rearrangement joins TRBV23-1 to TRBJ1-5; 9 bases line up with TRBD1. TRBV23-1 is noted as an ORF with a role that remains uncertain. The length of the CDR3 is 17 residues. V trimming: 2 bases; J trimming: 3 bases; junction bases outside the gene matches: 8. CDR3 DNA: TGCGCCAGCAGTCAAATCCTCGGACAGGGGATCAATCAGCCCCAGCATTTT. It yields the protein CASSQILGQGINQPQHF.

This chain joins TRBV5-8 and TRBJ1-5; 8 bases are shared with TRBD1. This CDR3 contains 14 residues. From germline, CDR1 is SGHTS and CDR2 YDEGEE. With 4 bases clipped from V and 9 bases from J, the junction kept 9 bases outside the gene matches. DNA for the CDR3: TGTGCCAGCAGCCGAGGGACAGGCTTTCGGCCCCAGCATTTT. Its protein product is CASSRGTGFRPQHF.

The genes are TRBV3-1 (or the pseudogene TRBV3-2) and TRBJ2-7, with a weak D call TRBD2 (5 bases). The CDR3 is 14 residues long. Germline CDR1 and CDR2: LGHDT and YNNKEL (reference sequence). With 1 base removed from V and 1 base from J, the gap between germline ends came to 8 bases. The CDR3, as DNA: TGTGCCAGCAGCCAAGCCAGGACTTCCTACGAGCAGTACTTC. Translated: CASSQARTSYEQYF.

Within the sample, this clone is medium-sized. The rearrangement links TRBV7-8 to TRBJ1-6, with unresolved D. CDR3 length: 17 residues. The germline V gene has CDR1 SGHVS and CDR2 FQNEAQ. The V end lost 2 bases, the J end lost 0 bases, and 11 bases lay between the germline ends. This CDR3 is CASSLFGRSSYNSPLHF. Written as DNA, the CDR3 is TGTGCCAGCAGCTTATTCGGGAGGAGCTCCTATAATTCACCCCTCCACTTT.

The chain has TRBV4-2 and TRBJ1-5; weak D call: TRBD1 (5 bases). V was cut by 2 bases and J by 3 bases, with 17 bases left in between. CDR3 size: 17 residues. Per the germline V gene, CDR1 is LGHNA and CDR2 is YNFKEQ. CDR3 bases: TGTGCCAGCAGCCAAACGGCAGGGTTTAGGAACAATCAGCCCCAGCATTTT. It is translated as CASSQTAGFRNNQPQHF.

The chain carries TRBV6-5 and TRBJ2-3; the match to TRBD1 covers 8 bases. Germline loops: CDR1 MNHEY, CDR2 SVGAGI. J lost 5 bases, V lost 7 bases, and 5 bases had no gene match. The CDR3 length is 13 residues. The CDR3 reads CASIPGGKDTQYF. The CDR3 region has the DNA TGTGCCAGCATCCCAGGGGGCAAAGATACGCAGTATTTT.

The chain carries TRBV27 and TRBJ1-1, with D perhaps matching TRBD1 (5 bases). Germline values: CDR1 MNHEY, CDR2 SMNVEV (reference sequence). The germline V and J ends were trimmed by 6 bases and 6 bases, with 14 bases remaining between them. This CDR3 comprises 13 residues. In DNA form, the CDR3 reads TGTGCCAGCAGCTTCGGAGGGGAGGCTGAAGCTTTCTTT. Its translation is CASSFGGEAEAFF.

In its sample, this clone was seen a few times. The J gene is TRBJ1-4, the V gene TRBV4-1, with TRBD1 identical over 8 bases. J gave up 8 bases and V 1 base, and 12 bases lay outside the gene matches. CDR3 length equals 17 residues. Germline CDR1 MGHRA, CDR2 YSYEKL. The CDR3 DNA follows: TGCGCCAGCAGCCAAGCTGAGAGGGGACAGGTAGAAGAAAAACTGTTTTTT. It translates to CASSQAERGQVEEKLFF.

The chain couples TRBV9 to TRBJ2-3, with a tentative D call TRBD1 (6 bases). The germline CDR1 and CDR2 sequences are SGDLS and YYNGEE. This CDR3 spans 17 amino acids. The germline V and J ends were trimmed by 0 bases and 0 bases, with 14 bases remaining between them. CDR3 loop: CASSVEGFDRSTDTQYF. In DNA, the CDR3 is TGTGCCAGCAGCGTAGAGGGGTTTGACAGGAGCACAGATACGCAGTATTTT.

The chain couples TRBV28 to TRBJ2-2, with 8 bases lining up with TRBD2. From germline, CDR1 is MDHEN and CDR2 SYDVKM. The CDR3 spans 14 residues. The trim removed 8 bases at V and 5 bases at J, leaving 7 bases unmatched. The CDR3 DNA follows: TGTGCCAGCTCGGGGGCGGGAGGTACCGGGGAGCTGTTTTTT. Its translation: CASSGAGGTGELFF.